This T cell receptor (beta chain) was identified during a study of radiotherapy plus CTLA-4 blockade in lung cancer (dated by TCRdb to the late 2010s). As for the study more broadly: Among the enrolled patients, roughly 17% had an objective response, and about 31% reached disease control. Paper-wide results and their limitations: After treatment with radiotherapy and ipilimumab, TCR clones that originated in tumors expanded in peripheral blood. The strongest predictors of response, as reported, were early dynamic changes in blood T cell clones along with a rise in serum interferon-beta after radiation.

The method behind the library was the immunoSEQ multiplex PCR assay. Drawn from immuneACCESS, this table holds only the in-frame rearrangements with V and J called that TCRdb kept. Clones are partly lost; checked studies trace under half to an unresolved V gene and leave the rest unexplained. This sample is represented by 85,000 to 90,000 clones; about 87% of them were singletons. The ten largest make up approximately 15% of the sample. Focal radiation therapy combined with CTLA-4 blockade (ipilimumab) was tested in patients with chemo-refractory metastatic non-small-cell lung cancer. About this clone: Its antigen is unknown. No much larger clonotype is one base removed from it; base qualities were not supplied.

Reading from cysteine to phenylalanine, the CDR3 counts 18 amino acids. The CDR3 DNA has 54 bases and is translated from base 1. Relative to germline, V is 4 bases shorter and J is 0 bases shorter, with 19 bases between their ends. From the germline V gene, CDR1 is SNHLY and CDR2 is FYNNEI. Sequenced here: peripheral blood, sampled from a patient treated with radiotherapy plus ipilimumab. This TCR was recovered from a human donor with non-small cell lung cancer that progressed on radiotherapy plus ipilimumab. The V and J segments used are TRBV2 and TRBJ1-5; the D gene is perhaps TRBD1, from 6 matching bases. The encoded CDR3 is CASSGFRGGGYSNQPQHF. The DNA reads TGTGCCAGCAGTGGGTTCAGGGGAGGGGGGTATAGCAATCAGCCCCAGCATTTT.